The 23 T cell receptor beta chains presented below share a single source sample, sequenced in a study of T-cell reconstitution after alpha-beta-depleted transplantation in children. Library preparation (for TCRbeta) was performed with unique molecular identifiers. One entry per CDR3 protein results from TCRdb running MiXCR on the PCR reads. The data contain about 900,000 distinct CDR3 sequences, roughly 29% of them seen just once; the ten biggest clones take up about 28%. The specimen comprised PBMCs, mostly from graft donor cells, sampled 360 days after TCRalphabeta/CD19-depleted stem cell transplant. These receptor sequences come from a boy less than two years old who had a stem cell transplant for SCID, so the T cells may come from the graft donor.

The chain recombines TRBV5-5 with TRBJ1-4, with D uncertain. The CDR3 is made up of 13 amino acids. The V end was cut by 0 bases, the J end by 6 bases, with 6 bases between. Looked up from germline, CDR1 is SGHKS and CDR2 is YYEKEE (reference sequence). The CDR3: CASSLVIDEKLFF. The CDR3 nucleotides are TGTGCCAGCAGCTTGGTGATCGATGAAAAACTGTTTTTT.

The chain combines TRBV6-5 with TRBJ2-7; TRBD1 is a possible D gene (5 bases). Germline V gene data show CDR1 as MNHEY and CDR2 as SVGAGI. The length of the CDR3 is 14 residues. The V end was cut by 4 bases, the J end by 1 base, with 11 bases between. The CDR3 loop is CASSLQVGSYEQYF. The CDR3 DNA follows: TGTGCCAGCAGTTTACAGGTCGGATCCTACGAGCAGTACTTC.

The chain combines TRBV21-1 with TRBJ2-1; TRBD2, the table's D call, lacks a check against the DNA. TRBV21-1 is tagged as a pseudogene. The CDR3 length is 13 residues. The CDR3 DNA sequence: TGTGCCAGCACCCCGGGACTAGCGGGGGAGCAGTTCTTC. This gives the protein CASTPGLAGEQFF.

The V gene is TRBV11-2, the J gene TRBJ2-7; D is tentatively TRBD1 or TRBD2 (7 bases each). V lost 5 bases and J lost 2, with 13 bases in between. Germline lookup yields CDR1 SGHAT and CDR2 FQNNGV. The CDR3 has 14 residues. CDR3: CASSDPGGAYEQYF. DNA for the CDR3: TGTGCCAGCAGCGACCCAGGGGGGGCCTACGAGCAGTACTTC.

V usage is TRBV12-3 or TRBV12-4 and J usage is TRBJ1-1; weak D call: TRBD1 (6 bases). Trimming took 3 bases from V and 5 from J, leaving 10 bases between them. The CDR3 loop spans 13 amino acids. The CDR3 nucleotides are TGTGCCAGCAGTTTGAACCAGGGGACTGAAGCTTTCTTT. This sequence encodes CASSLNQGTEAFF.

This clonotype was picked up a small number of times. This chain uses TRBV5-1 with TRBJ2-1; no firm D call. Deletions cut 4 bases from V and 1 base from J, with 9 bases between. The CDR3 has 14 residues. Germline V lookup: CDR1 SGHRS, CDR2 YFSETQ. CDR3 residues: CASSPEGSYNEQFF. The CDR3 DNA sequence: TGCGCCAGCAGCCCCGAAGGATCCTACAATGAGCAGTTCTTC.

This clonotype has just a few counts. The rearrangement uses TRBV12-3 or TRBV12-4 and TRBJ2-2, with 7 bases identical to TRBD1. CDR3 length equals 15 residues. Losses at the gene ends were 7 bases for V and 3 bases for J; bases not matched to a gene: 8. CDR3 nucleotides: TGTGCCAGCAAAGGCAGGGGGAAGGACACCGGGGAGCTGTTTTTT. Residues: CASKGRGKDTGELFF.

This clonotype was found a few times. The chain joins TRBV11-2 to TRBJ2-3; 8 positions match TRBD2. Losses at the gene ends were 5 bases for V and 4 bases for J; bases not matched to a gene: 8. Germline CDR1 reads SGHAT; CDR2 reads FQNNGV. CDR3 length equals 15 residues. CDR3 residues: CASSPGAGVADTQYF. The CDR3 nucleotides are TGTGCCAGCAGCCCAGGAGCGGGAGTAGCAGATACGCAGTATTTT.

V and J are TRBV19 and TRBJ1-5, with a possible D match to TRBD1 (5 bases). V lost 3 bases, J lost 6 bases, and 12 bases lay in between. Germline V gene lookup returns CDR1 LNHDA and CDR2 SQIVND (reference sequence). This CDR3 region has 14 residues. The CDR3 spells CASSIGTALQPQHF. Written as DNA, the CDR3 is TGTGCCAGTAGTATCGGGACCGCGCTTCAGCCCCAGCATTTT.

The chain joins TRBV24-1 to TRBJ2-1; D uncertain. The germline V gene encodes CDR1 KGHDR and CDR2 SFDVKD. This CDR3 has 12 amino acids. V was pared by 4 bases and J by 5 bases, with 5 bases between. Here the CDR3 DNA reads TGTGCCACCAGTGACTACAACAATGAGCAGTTCTTC. The encoded protein is CATSDYNNEQFF.

A few counts support this clonotype. The gene calls are TRBV28 and TRBJ1-4; 7 bases agree with TRBD1. The CDR3 spans 12 residues. V was pared by 7 bases and J by 7 bases, with 3 bases of the junction left unmatched. Germline V CDR1 and CDR2: MDHEN, SYDVKM. CDR3 in amino acids: CASTAGGEKLFF. The CDR3 nucleotides read TGTGCCAGCACGGCAGGGGGTGAAAAACTGTTTTTT.

This clonotype was seen a handful of times. V and J are TRBV14 and TRBJ2-5, with D maybe TRBD1 (6 bases). The V end lost 2 bases, the J end lost 1 base, and 11 bases lay between the germline ends. The CDR3 extends over 15 amino acids. The germline gives CDR1 SGHDN, CDR2 FVKESK. CDR3 region: CASSQYGQPQETQYF. CDR3 bases: TGTGCCAGCAGCCAATATGGACAGCCCCAAGAGACCCAGTACTTC.

The chain combines TRBV29-1 with TRBJ2-7, with 8 bases lining up with TRBD2. Germline trimming cut 4 bases from V and 2 bases from J; bases unmatched to any gene: 7. Germline V gene sequence: CDR1 SQVTM, CDR2 ANQGSEA. The CDR3 runs to 14 residues. CDR3: CSVGGASGPYEQYF. The DNA of the CDR3 is TGCAGCGTTGGGGGGGCTAGCGGGCCCTACGAGCAGTACTTC.

This clonotype was counted between two and nine times. J is TRBJ2-3 and V is TRBV5-1; D is perhaps TRBD2 (6 bases). V lost 1 base and J lost 1, with 19 bases in between. Germline CDR1 SGHRS, CDR2 YFSETQ. This CDR3 region has 18 residues. DNA for the CDR3: TGCGCCAGCAGCTTGATTGGAGGGATACCTTCTGGCACAGATACGCAGTATTTT. Amino acid sequence: CASSLIGGIPSGTDTQYF.

This clonotype was seen once. The CDR3 protein is CASSFAQGREYF. DNA for the CDR3: TGTGCCAGCAGCTTCGCACAGGGCCGTGAGTATTTT. V usage is TRBV7-9 and J usage is TRBJ2-3; perhaps TRBD1 as D (6 bases). Trimming took 3 bases from V and 13 from J, leaving 14 bases between them. The CDR3 extends over 12 amino acids. Germline V CDR1 and CDR2: SEHNR, FQNEAQ (reference sequence). The complete variable domain, with remaining parts taken from reference TRBV7-9 and TRBJ2-3, reads DTGVSQNPRHKITKRGQNVTFRCDPISEHNRLYWYRQTLGQGPEFLTYFQNEAQLEKSRLLSDRFSAERPKGSFSTLEIQRTEQGDSAMYLCASSFAQGREYFGPGTRLTVL.

This rearrangement joins TRBV7-3 to TRBJ2-5; the match to TRBD1 covers 8 bases. V lost 5 bases and J lost 2; bases outside the gene matches: 7. CDR3 length equals 15 residues. The V gene's germline CDR1 is SGHTA and CDR2 FQGTGA. The CDR3 is CASSLAGQVQETQYF. The CDR3 DNA reads as TGTGCCAGCAGCCTCGCGGGACAGGTTCAAGAGACCCAGTACTTC.

This clonotype was detected a few times. The CDR3 reads CASSSGLAGRADTQYF. The CDR3 DNA follows: TGTGCCAGCAGTTCGGGACTAGCAGGACGGGCAGATACGCAGTATTTT. This chain connects TRBV12-3 or TRBV12-4 to TRBJ2-3; the match to TRBD2 covers 9 bases. CDR3 size: 16 residues. Unmatched junction bases numbered 9, after V lost 4 bases and J lost 4 bases.

A few counts support this clonotype. The chain links TRBV29-1 to TRBJ2-7, with 7 bases fitting TRBD1. Germline-derived CDR1 and CDR2 are SQVTM and ANQGSEA. V was clipped by 7 bases and J by 5 bases; unmatched bases: 11. CDR3 length equals 13 residues. The CDR3 protein is CSARTGFLDEQYF. CDR3 DNA: TGCAGCGCCCGGACAGGCTTCTTGGACGAGCAGTACTTC.

There are a few counts of this clonotype. The CDR3 here is CASSLPTGRDEQFF. The CDR3 DNA is TGCGCCAGCAGCCTCCCCACGGGCCGGGATGAGCAGTTCTTC. This chain links TRBV4-1 with TRBJ2-1; no reliable D call. Germline loops: CDR1 MGHRA, CDR2 YSYEKL. Trimming shortened V by 4 bases and J by 8 bases, and 15 bases separated the two germline ends. The CDR3 spans 14 residues.

The rearrangement uses TRBV9 and TRBJ1-3, with 7 nucleotides matching TRBD1. Trimming cost V 0 bases and J 6 bases; bases outside gene matches: 6. This CDR3 region has 15 residues. CDR1 and CDR2 (germline): SGDLS, YYNGEE. The CDR3 DNA sequence: TGTGCCAGCAGCGTAGGGGGGACAGCGCTAAACACCATATATTTT. Translated, it gives CASSVGGTALNTIYF.

The CDR3 reads CSARPLTGMQETQYF. CDR3 coding DNA: TGCAGTGCTAGACCGCTGACAGGGATGCAAGAGACCCAGTACTTC. The chain couples TRBV20-1 to TRBJ2-5, with TRBD1 identical over 7 bases. This CDR3 is 15 amino acids long. The junction had 8 bases not matched to a gene; V was cut back by 2 bases and J by 2 bases. The germline CDR1 and CDR2 sequences are DFQATT and SNEGSKA (reference sequence).

The chain couples TRBV9 to TRBJ2-5; 16 bases are a match to TRBD2. J lost 2 bases, V lost 2 bases, and 12 bases had no gene match. Germline V gene data show CDR1 as SGDLS and CDR2 as YYNGEE. This CDR3 has 20 residues. The CDR3 spells CASSVQGTSGGGEPQETQYF. In DNA, the CDR3 is TGTGCCAGCAGCGTCCAGGGGACTAGCGGGGGGGGAGAACCTCAAGAGACCCAGTACTTC.

This chain connects TRBV7-8 to TRBJ2-3, with TRBD1 as a possible D gene (6 bases). The germline CDR1 and CDR2 sequences are SGHVS and FQNEAQ. The CDR3 is 15 residues long. V was pared by 3 bases and J by 2 bases, with 12 bases between. The CDR3 spells CASSFGTFNTDTQYF. DNA of the CDR3: TGTGCCAGCAGCTTCGGGACATTTAACACAGATACGCAGTATTTT.